Here is one TCR beta chain with its context. This clonotype was found once. Which antigen it targets is not known. No much larger clone is present one base from it, and per-base qualities are unavailable. One read alone makes for weak evidence. The sample is drawn from a study of CD8 T cells in Susac syndrome (dated by TCRdb to between 2018 and 2020). About the study as a whole: Of the Susac syndrome patients who were sequenced, eight were in clinical remission while roughly six had clinically active disease. At blood withdrawal, Susac syndrome patients were therapy-naive, treated with corticosteroids (with IVIg additionally given to some), or treated with IVIg alone. Repertoire sequencing was used to test whether CD8+ T cell activation and differentiation in Susac syndrome was antigen driven. The study compared CD8+ T cell repertoire clonality among 11 to 12 healthy donors, about 14 Susac syndrome patients and 15 multiple sclerosis patients. General findings and caveats noted by the study authors: In the total CD8+ and CD8+ TEMRA repertoires, 15 to 20 and five Susac-specific public clones, respectively, were identified. The TCR sequencing and HLA analysis was acknowledged to have included a relatively small number of individuals. Susac syndrome CD8+ repertoires showed clonal expansion, highest in CD8+ TEMRA cells and greater in clinically active than remitting patients.

The CDR3 holds 15 amino acids from the cysteine to the phenylalanine. The sequence is cut down to CDR3 DNA, 45 bases in frame from base 1. Sequences SGHTA (CDR1) and FQGTGA (CDR2) are obtained from the germline V gene. The junction carries 12 bases between V and J, which are trimmed by 2 bases and 1 base respectively. RNA was extracted using the RNeasy kit, and about 0.45 to 1 ug of the RNA was reverse transcribed with random hexamers. The immunoSEQ multiplex PCR assay, which covers 54 Vbeta and 13 Jbeta segments, was used to amplify TCR beta CDR3 regions. PCR amplification bias was corrected using a synthetic template baseline for primer optimization and computational correction. In the original analysis: Reads were assigned to V, D and J genes according to IMGT and analyzed in immunoSEQ Analyzer, with only productive sequences retained. Clonality was calculated as one minus the Shannon entropy normalized by log2 of the number of productive unique sequences. For each patient and control, public and private clones were evaluated within the 100 most prevalent clones. Susac-specific clones were defined as absent from healthy and MS cohorts, 1052 published viral clones and other ImmuneACCESS disease sequences. TCRdb took the public reads, trimmed them with fastp at Q25, ran MiXCR for clone calling and kept in-frame beta chains. Each entry merges the rows of one CDR3 protein and shows their most common DNA and genes. What appears here as the V and J calls and clone size reflects TCRdb's work, not the paper's. This sample is represented by about 100,000 distinct CDR3 sequences; 95% of them were singletons. Clones ranked in the top ten supply around 0.3% of the sample.

High-throughput TCR beta sequencing profiled peripheral blood CD8+ and CD4+ T cells from healthy donors, Susac syndrome patients and multiple sclerosis patients. The Susac syndrome patients fulfilled recently defined diagnostic criteria for either definite or probable disease. Bulk CD8+ and CD4+ T cells were purified by magnetic negative isolation, while CD8+ TEMRA cells were enriched using FACS. Blood was drawn into EDTA tubes, processed within 24 hours, and PBMCs were isolated by density gradient centrifugation. PBMCs intended for TCR sequencing were frozen in liquid nitrogen and were later thawed in a 37 degrees C water bath. The sorted or isolated CD4+, CD8+ and CD8+ TEMRA cells had a purity of 90% or higher.

The material sequenced was CD8+ T cells from PBMCs. The source is a human donor with Susac syndrome. The rearranged segments are TRBV7-3 and TRBJ2-7, with the D gene call left open. The CDR3 sequence is CASSLVRETSYEQYF. The nucleotide sequence reads TGTGCCAGCAGCTTAGTTCGAGAGACTTCCTACGAGCAGTACTTC.